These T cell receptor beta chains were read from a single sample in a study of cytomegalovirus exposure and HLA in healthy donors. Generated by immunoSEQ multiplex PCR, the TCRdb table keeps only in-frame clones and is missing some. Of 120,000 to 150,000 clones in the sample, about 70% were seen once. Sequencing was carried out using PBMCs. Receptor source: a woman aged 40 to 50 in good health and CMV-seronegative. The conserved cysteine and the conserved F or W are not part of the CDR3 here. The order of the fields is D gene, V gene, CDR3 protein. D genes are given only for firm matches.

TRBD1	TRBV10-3	AISQGQLGNTIY
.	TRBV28	ASSYSRGVTNEKLF
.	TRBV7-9	ASSLPPWGRPINEQY
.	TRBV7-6	ASSFPIRGLYSYEQY
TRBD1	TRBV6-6	ASSLGQGLDEKLF
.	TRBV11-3	ASSLGRGAYNEQF
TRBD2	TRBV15	ATSFGLAGPTDTQY
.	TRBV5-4	ASSSVAGGGIQY
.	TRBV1	TSSQVLRQGLGNQPQH
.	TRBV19	ASSMGEATDTQY
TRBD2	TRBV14	ASSRTLAEASYEQY
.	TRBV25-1	ASGYSGGYGELF
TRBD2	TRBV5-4	ASSPPGLAGTTDTQY
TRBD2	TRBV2	ASSSLAGALNEQF
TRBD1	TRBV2	ASTGTGEGYT
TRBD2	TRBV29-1	SAESSGLNNEQF
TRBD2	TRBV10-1	ASSEPSSGGADEQF
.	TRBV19	ASSIGQNNEQF
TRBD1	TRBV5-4	ASSLAGQGVWFSNTEAF
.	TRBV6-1	ASSGGGQSVGTGELF
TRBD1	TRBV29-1	SVERTGADGYT
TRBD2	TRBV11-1	ASSLNGGFIDTQY
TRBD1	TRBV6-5	ASSYRQGAQPQH
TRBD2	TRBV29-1	SAQSGGAYEQY
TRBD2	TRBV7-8	ASSAPSGSYEQY
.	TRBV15	ATSRDRNGQGETQY
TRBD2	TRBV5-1	ASSLAGTNTGELF
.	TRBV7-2	ASSLQGFYGYT
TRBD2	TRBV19	ASSSRGTSGRREQY
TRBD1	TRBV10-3	AIGTGPTNEKLF
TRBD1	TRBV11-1	ASSPRTGPYGYT
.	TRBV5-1	ASSLILGGSGNTIY
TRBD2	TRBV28	ASSSLEGGSGKADTQY
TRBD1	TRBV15	ATSSQGQESYEQY
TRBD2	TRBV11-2	ASSLSAGVNIQY
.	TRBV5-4	ASSSGHTVYNEQF
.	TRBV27	ASTSRVRGEETQY
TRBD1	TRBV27	ASSLGTGYGYT
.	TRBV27	ASSLPGDTQY
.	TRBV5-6	ASSSRGTQY
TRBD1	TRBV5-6	ASSGGQGWETQY
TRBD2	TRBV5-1	ASSPSGLAGDEQY
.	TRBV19	ASSIYGSEKLF